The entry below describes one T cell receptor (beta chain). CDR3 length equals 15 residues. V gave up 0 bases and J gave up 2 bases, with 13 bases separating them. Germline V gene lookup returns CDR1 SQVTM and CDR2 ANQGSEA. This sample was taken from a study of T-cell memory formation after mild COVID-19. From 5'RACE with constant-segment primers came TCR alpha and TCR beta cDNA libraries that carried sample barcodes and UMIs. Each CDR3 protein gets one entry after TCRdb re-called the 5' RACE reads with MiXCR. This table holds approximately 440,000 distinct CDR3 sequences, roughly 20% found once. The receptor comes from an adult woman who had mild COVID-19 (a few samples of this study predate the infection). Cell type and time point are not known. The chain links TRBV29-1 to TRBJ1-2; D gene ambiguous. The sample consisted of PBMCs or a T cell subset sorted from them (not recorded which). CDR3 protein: CSVEDGASENYGYTF. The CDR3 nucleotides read TGCAGCGTTGAAGATGGAGCCTCTGAGAACTATGGCTACACCTTC.